The 4 T cell receptor beta chains below come from one sample, sequenced in a study of blood T cells in healthy people across ages. Then a second PCR, running roughly 7 to 11 cycles, was carried out with a sample-barcoded 5' primer and a J-beta primer mix. One entry per CDR3 protein, called by TCRdb with MiXCR from the 5' RACE reads. The sample records roughly 1,100,000 distinct CDR3 sequences, about 23% being singletons. These data also featured in a second study, about T cells of mothers and their children.

The sequencing sample was made of blood. These receptors all come from a girl aged 2 to 9 in good health.

A few counts support this clonotype. The chain employs TRBV11-1 and TRBJ2-1; TRBD2 agrees at 10 bases. After removal of 5 bases from V and 6 bases from J, the junction contained 16 bases not matched to a gene. This CDR3 spans 18 amino acids. The germline CDR1 and CDR2 sequences are SGHAT and FQDESV (reference sequence). The CDR3 protein is CASSVRFLAGGSVNEQFF. The CDR3 nucleotides read TGTGCCAGCAGCGTGAGATTTTTAGCGGGAGGATCGGTCAATGAGCAGTTCTTC. The whole variable domain, remainder taken from reference TRBV11-1 and TRBJ2-1, is EAEVAQSPRYKITEKSQAVAFWCDPISGHATLYWYRQILGQGPELLVQFQDESVVDDSQLPKDRFSAERLKGVDSTLKIQPAELGDSAMYLCASSVRFLAGGSVNEQFFGPGTRLTVL.

The chain is built from TRBV28 and TRBJ1-2; D unresolved. Trimming stripped 4 bases from V and 8 bases from J, with 17 bases between. This CDR3 is built from 14 residues. Per the germline V gene, CDR1 is MDHEN and CDR2 is SYDVKM. In DNA, the CDR3 is TGTGCCAGCAGTTACCCTGTCGGACCGGGGGGCTACACCTTC. As protein: CASSYPVGPGGYTF.

The chain has TRBV11-2 and TRBJ2-5; maybe TRBD1 (5 bases). The J call may be in error: the DNA end matches TRBJ2-7 better. This CDR3 region has 17 residues. The germline gives CDR1 SGHAT, CDR2 FQNNGV. The CDR3 loop reads CASSLVNRSRTSYEQYF. As DNA, the CDR3 is TGTGCCAGCAGCTTAGTTAACAGGTCTCGGACCTCCTACGAGCAGTACTTC.

The genes are TRBV11-2 and TRBJ2-1; 8 bases match TRBD2. Germline V CDR1 and CDR2: SGHAT, FQNNGV. The CDR3 runs to 17 residues. Trimming at V came to 2 bases and at J to 7 bases, leaving 13 bases not matched to a gene. CDR3 loop: CASSLRGVDSGVNEQFF. The CDR3 DNA reads TGTGCCAGCAGCTTAAGGGGGGTGGATAGCGGGGTTAATGAGCAGTTCTTC.